This TCR beta chain is from a study of control samples from healthy donors and cancer patients (dated by TCRdb to 2019 to 2021). Libraries were constructed by the immunoSEQ multiplex PCR assay. What TCRdb holds here is the immuneACCESS table cut down to in-frame rearrangements. Part of the clones is not present; checked against another copy, under half of the missing clones reflect an unresolved V gene, and the others are unexplained. The sample table contains fewer than 200,000 clones; only one count was recorded for roughly nine tenths of them. The ten top clones hold about 1.4% of the sample. A note on this clone: Its target antigen remains unknown. No base quality information exists; no much larger clone differs at one position.

Taken from cysteine to phenylalanine, the CDR3 has 15 residues. Only the CDR3 region is kept as DNA, spanning 45 bases read in frame from base 1. Sequences MDHEN (CDR1) and SYDVKM (CDR2) are obtained from the germline V gene. V loses 4 bases of germline sequence and J loses 5 bases, and the interval between the two ends is 17 bases. The chain is encoded by TRBV28 joined to TRBJ1-1, with the D segment identity uncertain. This TCR came from a man under 40 in good health. Material for sequencing was blood. The CDR3 region has the sequence CASSSVGLRETEAFF. In nucleotides, the sequence is TGTGCCAGCAGTTCGGTTGGCCTGAGGGAAACTGAAGCTTTCTTT.